This entry lists 29 T cell receptor beta chains sequenced from one sample in a study of blood T cells in healthy people across ages. For the second PCR, which ran for about 7 to 11 cycles, a sample-barcoded 5' primer and a J-beta primer mix were used. In TCRdb, the 5' RACE reads were re-called with MiXCR into one record per CDR3 protein. The sample lists hundreds of thousands of distinct CDR3 sequences, approximately 52% seen once, with approximately 13% in the top ten. Source material: blood. The receptors were sampled from a woman of 80 years or more in good health.

The chain is built from TRBV25-1 and TRBJ2-1, with a weak D call TRBD2 (5 bases). CDR1 and CDR2 (germline): MGHDK, SYGVNS. The CDR3 loop spans 14 amino acids. V was trimmed by 6 bases and J by 4 bases, leaving 13 bases between them. As DNA, the CDR3 is TGTGCCAGCAGCAGCGGACTGCGATACAATGAGCAGTTCTTC. Translation: CASSSGLRYNEQFF.

The chain joins TRBV5-1 to TRBJ2-2, with TRBD2 matching over 7 bases. Germline CDR1 SGHRS, CDR2 YFSETQ. The CDR3 consists of 15 residues. After removal of 2 bases from V and 7 bases from J, the junction contained 8 bases not matched to a gene. The CDR3 DNA is TGCGCCAGCAGCTTCGTTGGCGGGGGAGACGGGGAGCTGTTTTTT. As protein: CASSFVGGGDGELFF.

This clonotype has a handful of counts. This sequence joins TRBV11-1 and TRBJ2-2; 7 positions match TRBD2. Looked up from germline, CDR1 is SGHAT and CDR2 is FQDESV (reference sequence). V lost 3 bases to trimming and J lost 3 bases; unmatched junction nucleotides: 7. The CDR3 is 16 amino acids. CDR3 in DNA: TGTGCCAGCAGCTTTGGGGAGGGCGCGGACACCGGGGAGCTGTTTTTT. Protein sequence: CASSFGEGADTGELFF.

This clonotype was found many times. This sequence joins TRBV7-9 and TRBJ2-1, with 10 bases identical to TRBD2. This CDR3 contains 16 residues. Germline V CDR1 and CDR2: SEHNR, FQNEAQ (reference sequence). J lost 4 bases, V lost 0 bases, and 3 bases had no gene match. The CDR3 loop is CASSLAWTSGYNEQFF. Written as DNA, the CDR3 is TGTGCCAGCAGCTTAGCTTGGACTAGCGGTTACAATGAGCAGTTCTTC.

For this clonotype: A read error may be the cause here, since a much bigger clone is one base away. The chain joins TRBV20-1 to TRBJ2-1; TRBD2 aligns across 12 bases. The J call is uncertain, as TRBJ2-7 better fits the DNA end. The V gene's germline CDR1 is DFQATT and CDR2 SNEGSKA (reference sequence). The CDR3 covers 17 residues. CDR3 protein: CSARLKLAGGFYNEQYF. The CDR3 DNA reads as TGCAGTGCTAGATTAAAACTAGCGGGAGGATTCTACAATGAGCAGTACTTC.

The table lists this clonotype with many counts. The CDR3 reads CSAQRSGPYNEQFF. The CDR3 nucleotides read TGCAGTGCTCAGCGTAGCGGCCCCTACAATGAGCAGTTCTTC. V and J are TRBV20-1 and TRBJ2-1, with a possible D match to TRBD2 (6 bases). The CDR3 is made up of 14 amino acids. Germline loops: CDR1 DFQATT, CDR2 SNEGSKA (reference sequence). The V end lost 5 bases, the J end lost 2 bases, and 13 bases lay between the germline ends.

The chain uses TRBV20-1 and TRBJ2-1, with 9 bases lining up with TRBD1. V trimming: 2 bases; J trimming: 7 bases; junction bases outside the gene matches: 9. The CDR3 extends over 15 amino acids. Germline assignment: CDR1 DFQATT and CDR2 SNEGSKA (reference sequence). The CDR3 sequence is CSARPRGTGFNEQFF. Written as DNA, the CDR3 is TGCAGTGCTAGACCCCGAGGGACAGGGTTTAATGAGCAGTTCTTC.

To note about this clonotype: A much larger clone lies one base from this, so it may be a read error. V is TRBV2 and J is TRBJ2-1, with D maybe TRBD2 (6 bases). Germline CDR1 SNHLY, CDR2 FYNNEI. This CDR3 comprises 12 residues. The CDR3 coding sequence is TGTGCCAGCAGTGTGGAGGGGTTTGAGCAGGTCTTC. This translates into CASSVEGFEQVF.

This clonotype came up a few times. The CDR3 bases are TGCAGTGCTAGAGAAACGGTGGGGCCCCAGCATTTT. This gives the protein CSARETVGPQHF. The chain couples TRBV20-1 to TRBJ1-5; D unclear. The CDR3 contains 12 residues. Germline V CDR1 and CDR2: DFQATT, SNEGSKA (reference sequence). V lost 0 bases, J lost 9 bases, and 9 bases lay in between.

The chain employs TRBV7-2 and TRBJ1-1, with D hard to call. V lost 5 bases and J 1 base, leaving 8 bases between the germline ends. CDR1 is SGHTA, CDR2 FQGNSA, per germline. This CDR3 spans 13 amino acids. CDR3 in DNA: TGTGCCAGCAGCGCGGACCAGAACACTGAAGCTTTCTTT. It yields the protein CASSADQNTEAFF.

The chain links TRBV4-1 to TRBJ2-5, with TRBD1 as a possible D gene (6 bases). From germline, CDR1 is MGHRA and CDR2 YSYEKL. The V end lost 3 bases, the J end lost 4 bases, and 12 bases lay between the germline ends. CDR3 length: 14 residues. CDR3 residues: CASSHYREIETQYF. The CDR3 DNA follows: TGCGCCAGCAGCCACTACAGGGAAATAGAGACCCAGTACTTC.

This clonotype came up many times. The V gene is TRBV25-1, the J gene TRBJ2-7, with a weak D call TRBD1 (6 bases). Germline CDR1 reads MGHDK; CDR2 reads SYGVNS. The V gene lost 7 bases and the J gene lost 7 bases, with 20 bases spanning the gap. The CDR3 totals 14 residues. The CDR3 DNA reads TGTGCCAGCACTATTGGACAGTCACCGGGGGAGCAGTACTTC. Its translation: CASTIGQSPGEQYF.

On this clonotype: A much larger clone differs by one base, so this may be a read error. The V gene is TRBV24-1, the J gene TRBJ2-1, with 8 nucleotides matching TRBD2. The CDR3 is 16 amino acids. The V segment lost 6 bases and the J segment 3 bases; nucleotides outside the gene matches: 9. Germline V lookup: CDR1 KGHDR, CDR2 SFDVKD. CDR3 bases: TGTGCCACCAGTAACAGAACCGGGAGGGTCTACAATGAGCAGTTCTTC. This codes for CATSNRTGRVYNEQFF.

V and J are TRBV30 and TRBJ2-6; no definite D call. The germline V gene has CDR1 GTSNPN and CDR2 SVGIG (reference sequence). The CDR3 is 13 amino acids. The ends were cut back, 4 bases at V and 1 base at J, with 5 bases in the middle. The CDR3 nucleotides read TGTGCCTGGACCTCGTCTGGGGCCAACGTCCTGACTTTC. Its protein product is CAWTSSGANVLTF.

V gene TRBV5-1 combines with J gene TRBJ2-3, with 9 bases that match TRBD1. The CDR3 is 16 residues long. The V gene's germline CDR1 is SGHRS and CDR2 YFSETQ. Trimming took 1 base from V and 5 from J; bases not matched to a gene: 8. The CDR3 loop is CASSLMGQGVVDTQYF. CDR3 in DNA: TGCGCCAGCAGCTTGATGGGACAGGGAGTTGTAGATACGCAGTATTTT.

The count of this clonotype is one. A much more abundant neighbour one base away suggests this may be a read error. The chain employs TRBV20-1 and TRBJ1-2, with D unclear. The CDR3 totals 13 residues. V was trimmed by 6 bases and J by 3 bases, leaving 14 bases between them. Germline values: CDR1 DFQATT, CDR2 SNEGSKA (reference sequence). CDR3 region: CSARPNMYYGYTF. CDR3 nucleotide sequence: TGCAGTGCCAGGCCCAACATGTACTATGGCTACACCTTC.

Worth noting for this clonotype: One junction end does not reproduce the germline sequence, and a read error may be involved. The gene calls are TRBV6-2 or TRBV6-3 and TRBJ1-5, with D maybe TRBD1 (6 bases). The CDR3 extends over 17 amino acids. The germline gives CDR1 MNHEY, CDR2 SVGEGT. The CDR3 DNA sequence: TGTGCCCGCAGTTACTCCCCAGGGGATAATAGCAATCAGCCCCAGCATTTT. As protein: CARSYSPGDNSNQPQHF.

This clonotype was seen just once. This chain connects TRBV3-1 to TRBJ2-5; D is unresolved. The J call may be mistaken, given a closer DNA end match to TRBJ2-7. Looked up from germline, CDR1 is LGHDT and CDR2 is YNNKEL (reference sequence). CDR3 length: 12 amino acids. CDR3 sequence (DNA): TGTGCCAGCAGCCAAGCAAGGCTCGAGCAGTACTTC. Amino acid sequence: CASSQARLEQYF.

CDR3 sequence reads: CSARASFRRTGFHYGYTF. The DNA for the CDR3 is TGCAGTGCTAGAGCCTCATTCCGCCGGACAGGGTTCCACTATGGCTACACCTTC. V and J are TRBV20-1 and TRBJ1-2; TRBD1 matches at 8 bases. The CDR3 extends over 18 amino acids. Germline CDR1 and CDR2: DFQATT and SNEGSKA (reference sequence). V lost 1 base, J lost 3 bases, and 16 bases stayed unmatched.

The chain joins TRBV2 to TRBJ1-2; no firm D call. Trimming pared 5 bases from V and 3 bases from J, leaving 13 bases between. Germline CDR1 SNHLY, CDR2 FYNNEI. The CDR3 has 14 amino acids. CDR3 nucleotide sequence: TGTGCCAGCAGTACAAGACAAGCGGACTATGGCTACACCTTC. Its translation is CASSTRQADYGYTF.

The chain combines TRBV10-2 with TRBJ2-1; D unresolved. This CDR3 is built from 15 residues. Trimming took 2 bases from V and 4 from J, leaving 12 bases between them. Germline CDR1 reads WSHSY; CDR2 reads SAAADI. CDR3 sequence reads: CASSEGVPNYNEQFF. CDR3 bases: TGCGCCAGCAGTGAGGGGGTCCCGAATTACAATGAGCAGTTCTTC.

The V gene is TRBV7-2, the J gene TRBJ2-5; the D gene could be TRBD1 or TRBD2 (6 bases each). The end of the DNA is better explained by TRBJ2-7, so the J call may be wrong. The CDR3 consists of 17 residues. Germline values: CDR1 SGHTA, CDR2 FQGNSA. This chain's CDR3 is CASSPIDRRGSTYEQYF. The CDR3 nucleotides are TGTGCCAGCAGCCCCATCGACAGGAGGGGGTCTACCTACGAGCAGTACTTC.

This clonotype was found a few times. The germline gene is not matched at one end of the junction; a read error may be the cause. J is TRBJ1-1 and V is TRBV4-2; D not resolved. CDR1 is LGHNA, CDR2 YNFKEQ, per germline. The CDR3 spans 13 residues. The CDR3 DNA is TGTGCCAGCAGACAAGACCGTGGCAGGGAAGCTTTCTTT. Amino acids: CASRQDRGREAFF.

J is TRBJ1-4 and V is TRBV7-9; 8 bases map to TRBD1. The CDR3 totals 14 residues. V shed 3 bases and J 5 bases; nucleotides not matched to a gene: 2. Germline CDR1 is SEHNR and CDR2 is FQNEAQ (reference sequence). CDR3 sequence (DNA): TGTGCCAGCAGCTTGGGACAGGCAAATGAAAAACTGTTTTTT. This translates into CASSLGQANEKLFF. Filled out from reference TRBV7-9 and TRBJ1-4, the complete variable domain reads DTGVSQNPRHKITKRGQNVTFRCDPISEHNRLYWYRQTLGQGPEFLTYFQNEAQLEKSRLLSDRFSAERPKGSFSTLEIQRTEQGDSAMYLCASSLGQANEKLFFGSGTQLSVL.

This chain uses TRBV20-1 with TRBJ1-5, with D perhaps TRBD1 (6 bases). The ends were cut back, 3 bases at V and 3 bases at J, with 18 bases in the middle. Per the germline V gene, CDR1 is DFQATT and CDR2 is SNEGSKA (reference sequence). This CDR3 is 16 amino acids long. CDR3 residues: CSARDTGRRDNQPQHF. CDR3 in DNA: TGCAGTGCTAGGGATACAGGGAGGAGGGACAATCAGCCCCAGCATTTT.

The genes are TRBV5-1 and TRBJ2-2; 7 bases agree with TRBD1. The CDR3 covers 14 residues. Germline trimming cut 5 bases from V and 3 bases from J; bases unmatched to any gene: 4. Germline values: CDR1 SGHRS, CDR2 YFSETQ. CDR3 coding DNA: TGCGCCAGCAGTCGCGGACAGGACACCGGGGAGCTGTTTTTT. Residues: CASSRGQDTGELFF.

This chain joins TRBV10-3 and TRBJ1-2; D is ambiguous. V gave up 7 bases and J gave up 3 bases, with 12 bases separating them. There are 13 residues in the CDR3. Per the germline V gene, CDR1 is ENHRY and CDR2 is SYGVKD. Here the CDR3 reads CAINSGMYYGYTF. The CDR3 DNA sequence: TGTGCCATCAATTCCGGGATGTACTATGGCTACACCTTC.

This clonotype was seen a single time. A much larger clone is a single base away; this may be a read error. This sequence joins TRBV12-3 or TRBV12-4 and TRBJ2-7; 9 positions match TRBD2. This CDR3 contains 14 residues. With V trimmed by 10 bases and J by 7 bases, 14 bases remained unmatched. The CDR3 DNA follows: TGTGCCACACAAGCGGGAGGTCAACACAATGAGCAGTACTTC. Amino acid sequence: CATQAGGQHNEQYF.

This clonotype showed up just a few times. The rearrangement links TRBV2 to TRBJ1-2; D is ambiguous. Trimming shortened V by 8 bases and J by 5 bases, and 9 bases separated the two germline ends. The germline CDR1 and CDR2 sequences are SNHLY and FYNNEI. The CDR3 covers 11 residues. CDR3 in amino acids: CASGMGYGYTF. Here the CDR3 DNA reads TGTGCCAGCGGAATGGGATATGGCTACACCTTC.